These T cell receptor beta chains were read from a single sample in a study of cytomegalovirus exposure and HLA in healthy donors. Using immunoSEQ multiplex PCR, the repertoire was profiled, and TCRdb retains in-frame clones only, with some absent. The data show 150,000 to 200,000 clones, less than 85% seen once. The sequencing sample was made of PBMCs. The receptors originated from a boy aged 2 to 10 in good health and CMV-seronegative. CDR3s include the opening cysteine and the closing phenylalanine or tryptophan. Each record gives: J gene, V gene, clone size, D gene, CDR3 protein, CDR3 DNA. D genes are given only for firm matches. Size tells how often a clone was seen (once, few, many) or the class of an expanded clone, and some rows leave it out.

TRBJ2-7 | TRBV7-9 | . | TRBD1 | CASSPDRARYEQYF | TGTGCCAGCAGTCCCGACAGGGCTAGGTACGAGCAGTACTTC
TRBJ1-6 | TRBV6-1 | . | TRBD1 | CASSDPEGQFYNSPLHF | TGTGCCAGCAGTGACCCCGAGGGACAGTTCTATAATTCACCCCTCCACTTT
TRBJ2-7 | TRBV5-1 | . | TRBD2 | CASSPTSSGGSYEQYF | TGCGCCAGCAGTCCTACCTCTAGCGGGGGGTCCTACGAGCAGTACTTC
TRBJ2-5 | TRBV6-1 | . | . | CASSEVLAARETQYF | TGTGCCAGCAGTGAAGTCCTAGCTGCTAGGGAGACCCAGTACTTC
TRBJ2-5 | TRBV29-1 | . | . | CSVAREWETQYF | TGCAGCGTTGCGAGGGAATGGGAGACCCAGTACTTC
TRBJ1-5 | TRBV19 | . | TRBD1 | CASSTGAGGQPQHF | TGTGCCAGTAGTACTGGGGCAGGGGGTCAGCCCCAGCATTTT
TRBJ2-6 | TRBV28 | . | . | CASSFQGTGANVLTF | TGTGCCAGCAGTTTCCAGGGAACTGGGGCCAACGTCCTGACTTTC
TRBJ1-1 | TRBV5-4 | . | . | CASRLMGPRTVAFF | TGTGCCAGCAGGTTAATGGGGCCGAGGACCGTCGCTTTCTTT
TRBJ1-2 | TRBV5-1 | . | . | CASSLEQGGYGYTF | TGCGCCAGCAGCTTGGAGCAGGGCGGATATGGCTACACCTTC
TRBJ1-2 | TRBV7-9 | . | . | CSSSLGQYYGYTF | TGTTCCAGCAGCCTAGGACAGTACTATGGCTACACCTTC
TRBJ2-1 | TRBV6-1 | few | . | CASSERWSSYNEQFF | TGTGCCAGCAGTGAACGGTGGAGCTCCTACAATGAGCAGTTCTTC
TRBJ2-7 | TRBV9 | . | . | CASSVDPGYEQYF | TGTGCCAGCAGCGTAGATCCAGGCTACGAGCAGTACTTC
TRBJ2-1 | TRBV5-1 | . | . | CASSSYWEANEQFF | TGCGCCAGCAGCTCGTATTGGGAGGCCAATGAGCAGTTCTTC
TRBJ2-1 | TRBV19 | . | TRBD2 | CAIAGYNEQFF | TGTGCCATAGCGGGGTACAATGAGCAGTTCTTC
TRBJ2-3 | TRBV28 | . | TRBD2 | CASSPATSGGRTDTQYF | TGTGCCAGCAGTCCCGCCACTAGCGGGGGCCGCACAGATACGCAGTATTTT
TRBJ1-6 | TRBV28 | . | . | CASSLGDTTALHF | TGTGCCAGCAGCCTAGGGGACACCACGGCCCTCCACTTT
TRBJ1-2 | TRBV7-2 | . | . | CASSLAGTNYGYTF | TGTGCCAGCAGCTTAGCCGGGACAAACTATGGCTACACCTTC
TRBJ1-1 | TRBV14 | . | . | CASSHLDRSPNTEAFF | TGTGCCAGCAGCCACCTAGACAGGTCTCCGAACACTGAAGCTTTCTTT
TRBJ2-1 | TRBV5-1 | . | . | CASPLKQGLSEQFF | TGCGCCAGCCCCCTCAAACAGGGTTTAAGTGAGCAGTTCTTC
TRBJ1-2 | TRBV25-1 | . | . | CASRTNYAIQGSYYGYTF | TGTGCCAGCAGGACAAACTATGCGATACAGGGCTCTTACTATGGCTACACCTTC
TRBJ2-1 | TRBV5-4 | few | TRBD2 | CASSQSGGTYNEQFF | TGTGCCAGCAGCCAAAGCGGGGGGACCTACAATGAGCAGTTCTTC
TRBJ1-6 | TRBV15 | . | . | CATSREGRGNSPLHF | TGTGCCACCAGCAGGGAAGGACGGGGTAATTCACCCCTCCACTTT
TRBJ2-1 | TRBV5-1 | . | TRBD2 | CASSLADLAGRINEQFF | TGCGCCAGCAGCTTGGCCGATCTAGCGGGCCGAATCAATGAGCAGTTCTTC
TRBJ1-4 | TRBV29-1 | . | . | CSVTPGLNEKLFF | TGCAGCGTGACCCCGGGACTTAATGAAAAACTGTTTTTT
TRBJ2-7 | TRBV19 | . | TRBD2 | CASSSGSYEQYF | TGTGCCAGTAGTAGCGGGAGCTACGAGCAGTACTTC
TRBJ1-1 | TRBV28 | . | . | CASRLTSRPEAFF | TGTGCCAGCAGGCTGACATCCCGGCCTGAAGCTTTCTTT
TRBJ2-5 | TRBV19 | . | TRBD1 | CASSIKSRRGLDF | TGTGCCAGTAGTATAAAGTCCCGCAGGGGGCTTGACTTC
TRBJ1-1 | TRBV5-6 | . | . | CASSFDSSEAFF | TGTGCCAGCAGCTTTGACAGCTCTGAAGCTTTCTTT
TRBJ1-5 | TRBV4-2 | . | . | CASSQDSARGVMSQPQHF | TGTGCCAGCAGCCAAGATAGTGCACGGGGAGTTATGTCCCAGCCCCAGCATTTT
TRBJ2-7 | TRBV27 | . | . | CASSFLSSTYEQYF | TGTGCCAGCAGTTTTCTCTCTAGCACCTACGAGCAGTACTTC
TRBJ2-6 | TRBV4-2 | . | . | CASSQGLEVAGANVLTF | TGTGCCAGCAGCCAAGGTCTTGAGGTAGCCGGGGCCAACGTCCTGACTTTC
TRBJ2-2 | TRBV30 | . | . | CAWIRQTNTGELFF | TGTGCCTGGATCAGACAGACCAACACCGGGGAGCTGTTTTTT
TRBJ1-1 | TRBV28 | . | . | CASSMTGVGAFF | TGTGCCAGCAGTATGACAGGAGTCGGAGCTTTCTTT
TRBJ1-4 | TRBV7-9 | . | . | CASSLGGPGDKLFF | TGTGCCAGCAGCTTAGGAGGGCCAGGGGATAAACTGTTTTTT
TRBJ1-1 | TRBV5-5 | . | . | CASSLEYRNTEAFF | TGTGCCAGCAGCTTGGAATACAGAAACACTGAAGCTTTCTTT
TRBJ1-3 | TRBV11-2 | once | TRBD1 | CASSLTGDSGNTIYF | TGTGCCAGCAGCCTAACAGGGGACTCTGGAAACACCATATATTTT